The 26 T cell receptor beta chains reported below all come from one sample, sequenced in a study of technical replicates of blood from a few donors. Profiled with immunoSEQ multiplex PCR; TCRdb holds only in-frame clones, not every one. This sample yields some 57,000 clones, of which around 97% are seen a single time; about 0.19% belongs to the top ten. Sequenced: T cells isolated from PBMCs. The receptors were gathered from a human donor in good health.

The genes are TRBV7-3 and TRBJ2-3; perhaps TRBD2 as D (5 bases). CDR3 size: 14 residues. Germline CDR1 reads SGHTA; CDR2 reads FQGTGA. The V end was cut by 2 bases, the J end by 2 bases, with 8 bases between. This CDR3 reads CASSLERFTDTQYF. The CDR3 DNA follows: TGTGCCAGCAGCTTAGAGCGGTTCACAGATACGCAGTATTTT.

The J gene is TRBJ2-5, the V gene TRBV4-1; D is possibly TRBD2 (5 bases). Germline CDR1 MGHRA, CDR2 YSYEKL. This CDR3 spans 17 amino acids. V lost 1 base and J 5 bases, leaving 20 bases between the germline ends. The DNA for the CDR3 is TGCGCCAGCAGCCAAGTAGGCCGGACTGGCGTAGGGGAGACCCAGTACTTC. Amino acid sequence: CASSQVGRTGVGETQYF.

A single count supports this clone. This chain joins TRBV18 and TRBJ1-1; 10 bases line up with TRBD1. The CDR3 runs to 14 residues. Germline V CDR1 and CDR2: KGHSH, LQKENI. Unmatched junction bases numbered 1, after V lost 3 bases and J lost 3 bases. This CDR3 is CASSPGTGDTEAFF. The DNA of the CDR3 is TGTGCCAGCTCACCTGGGACAGGGGACACTGAAGCTTTCTTT.

The rearrangement links TRBV7-9 to TRBJ1-2; TRBD1 aligns across 7 bases. The CDR3 runs to 14 residues. J gave up 4 bases and V 4 bases, and 6 bases lay outside the gene matches. Per germline, CDR1 SEHNR and CDR2 FQNEAQ (reference sequence). The CDR3 is CASSSPTGVYGYTF. The CDR3, as DNA: TGTGCCAGCAGCTCACCCACAGGGGTCTATGGCTACACCTTC.

The CDR3 region is CASSLYSSARVGQPQHF. CDR3 sequence (DNA): TGTGCCAGCAGCTTATATAGCTCGGCCAGGGTGGGACAGCCCCAGCATTTT. This sequence joins TRBV7-2 and TRBJ1-5; TRBD1 might be the D (5 bases). The CDR3 spans 17 residues. Trimming cost V 2 bases and J 7 bases, with 21 bases left between them. From germline, CDR1 is SGHTA and CDR2 FQGNSA.

The rearrangement joins TRBV9 to TRBJ2-5; perhaps TRBD2 as D (6 bases). The CDR3 spans 15 residues. With 4 bases removed from V and 4 bases from J, the gap between germline ends came to 17 bases. CDR1 is SGDLS and CDR2 is YYNGEE in the germline V gene. CDR3 protein: CASSLTPGDGETQYF. The CDR3, as DNA: TGTGCCAGCAGCCTAACCCCGGGAGATGGAGAGACCCAGTACTTC.

In DNA, the CDR3 is TGTGCCAGCAGTTTGGACTACCAAGAGACCCAGTACTTC. Its translation is CASSLDYQETQYF. The chain employs TRBV28 and TRBJ2-5, with TRBD2 as a possible D gene (5 bases). Trimming pared 3 bases from V and 0 bases from J, leaving 5 bases between. The length of the CDR3 is 13 residues. CDR1 is MDHEN, CDR2 SYDVKM, per germline.

The chain employs TRBV6-1 and TRBJ2-7; D possibly corresponds to TRBD1 (5 bases). Trimming took 6 bases from V and 1 from J, leaving 10 bases between them. This CDR3 spans 13 amino acids. Germline V gives CDR1 MNHNS, CDR2 SASEGT. The CDR3, as DNA: TGTGCCAGCAGCCAGACAGTTTCCTACGAGCAGTACTTC. As protein: CASSQTVSYEQYF.

The chain combines TRBV2 with TRBJ1-1; D is unresolved. Germline CDR1 and CDR2: SNHLY and FYNNEI. The CDR3 extends over 13 amino acids. Deletions cut 3 bases from V and 1 base from J, with 6 bases between. The CDR3 bases are TGTGCCAGCAGTGACTATAGGAACACTGAAGCTTTCTTT. Its translation: CASSDYRNTEAFF.

This rearrangement joins TRBV10-3 to TRBJ2-4, with TRBD2 as a possible D gene (5 bases). The V and J ends lost 2 bases and 0 bases respectively, with 17 bases between them. The CDR3 runs to 18 residues. From germline, CDR1 is ENHRY and CDR2 SYGVKD. CDR3 sequence reads: CAISEVPSRELAKNIQYF. CDR3 nucleotides: TGTGCCATCAGTGAGGTCCCCAGCCGGGAACTAGCCAAAAACATTCAGTACTTC.

The rearrangement links TRBV4-1 to TRBJ1-2; D not resolved. Trimming took off 1 base at V and 0 bases at J, with 12 bases between the two ends. The CDR3 covers 16 residues. Germline V CDR1 and CDR2: MGHRA, YSYEKL. The CDR3 region has the DNA TGCGCCAGCAGCCAAGTCCGGGGAGGAGCTAACTATGGCTACACCTTC. Translating it yields CASSQVRGGANYGYTF.

The V gene is TRBV7-9, the J gene TRBJ1-1; perhaps TRBD1 as D (5 bases). V lost 0 bases and J 11 bases, leaving 13 bases between the germline ends. CDR3 length: 13 residues. Germline CDR1 SEHNR, CDR2 FQNEAQ (reference sequence). The CDR3 sequence: CASSLADRGRAFF. CDR3 bases: TGTGCCAGCAGCTTAGCGGATAGGGGTAGGGCTTTCTTT.

The chain recombines TRBV28 with TRBJ1-5; 9 bases match TRBD1. CDR1 and CDR2 from the germline V gene are MDHEN and SYDVKM. V shed 6 bases and J 3 bases; nucleotides not matched to a gene: 6. CDR3 length: 15 amino acids. The CDR3 DNA follows: TGTGCCAGCAGCAGGGGGACAGGGTACAATCAGCCCCAGCATTTT. Amino acids: CASSRGTGYNQPQHF. The whole variable domain, remainder taken from reference TRBV28 and TRBJ1-5, is DVKVTQSSRYLVKRTGEKVFLECVQDMDHENMFWYRQDPGLGLRLIYFSYDVKMKEKGDIPEGYSVSREKKERFSLILESASTNQTSMYLCASSRGTGYNQPQHFGDGTRLSIL.

The gene calls are TRBV6-4 and TRBJ1-2; D gene ambiguous. V lost 0 bases and J 8 bases, leaving 7 bases between the germline ends. This CDR3 has 12 residues. Germline V gene lookup returns CDR1 MRHNA and CDR2 SNTAGT. CDR3 residues: CASSDSVGGYTF. The CDR3 DNA reads as TGTGCCAGCAGTGACTCCGTCGGGGGCTACACCTTC.

J is TRBJ2-1 and V is TRBV25-1; a possible D gene is TRBD1 (6 bases). V lost 4 bases and J 5 bases, leaving 12 bases between the germline ends. Germline V gene lookup returns CDR1 MGHDK and CDR2 SYGVNS. The CDR3 has 14 residues. CDR3 sequence: CASSAYSGDNEQFF. CDR3 nucleotide sequence: TGTGCCAGCAGTGCTTATTCAGGGGACAATGAGCAGTTCTTC.

This clone was counted a single time. The chain uses TRBV2 and TRBJ2-2; 7 bases agree with TRBD1. Germline CDR1 and CDR2: SNHLY and FYNNEI. This CDR3 has 15 residues. The V and J ends lost 6 bases and 3 bases, in that order; junction bases with no gene match: 7. CDR3 region: CASRSGTAYTGELFF. CDR3 DNA sequence: TGTGCCAGCAGATCCGGGACAGCCTACACCGGGGAGCTGTTTTTT.

The chain joins TRBV5-6 to TRBJ2-3; 7 bases are shared with TRBD2. Germline V gene data show CDR1 as SGHDT and CDR2 as YYEEEE. Trimming took 4 bases from V and 4 from J; bases not matched to a gene: 3. The CDR3 sequence is 13 residues long. CDR3 sequence reads: CASSPSGADTQYF. The CDR3 DNA reads TGTGCCAGCAGCCCTAGCGGAGCAGATACGCAGTATTTT.

This chain uses TRBV20-1 with TRBJ2-1; D is perhaps TRBD2 (6 bases). This CDR3 is 10 amino acids long. V was trimmed by 5 bases and J by 8 bases, leaving 7 bases between them. Looked up from germline, CDR1 is DFQATT and CDR2 is SNEGSKA (reference sequence). The CDR3 DNA sequence: TGCAGTGCTGCTAGCGATGAGCAGTTCTTC. Protein: CSAASDEQFF.

V gene TRBV4-1 combines with J gene TRBJ1-5, with a possible D match to TRBD1 (6 bases). V lost 3 bases to trimming and J lost 7 bases, with 13 bases between them. The CDR3 totals 14 residues. Germline V gene lookup returns CDR1 MGHRA and CDR2 YSYEKL. CDR3 bases: TGCGCCAGCAGCCAGGACAGTGAAGGACAGCCCCAGCATTTT. This gives the protein CASSQDSEGQPQHF.

The gene calls are TRBV4-1 and TRBJ1-1; 9 nucleotides line up with TRBD1. This CDR3 has 17 amino acids. CDR1 and CDR2 from the germline V gene are MGHRA and YSYEKL. The trim removed 6 bases at V and 3 bases at J, leaving 14 bases unmatched. The chain's CDR3 is CASSLGQGSTKDTEAFF. The CDR3 DNA reads as TGCGCCAGCAGTCTAGGACAGGGGTCGACAAAGGACACTGAAGCTTTCTTT.

The chain is built from TRBV1 and TRBJ2-4; no DNA check was done on the table's D call, TRBD2. TRBV1 has pseudogene status. The CDR3 runs to 18 residues. The CDR3 region is CTSRTSRDYLRDMNIQYF. The CDR3 nucleotides read TGCACCAGCAGAACATCCCGGGACTACCTACGAGACATGAACATTCAGTACTTC.

This sequence joins TRBV7-9 and TRBJ2-1, with D possibly being TRBD1 (6 bases). V lost 2 bases and J 5 bases, leaving 10 bases between the germline ends. Germline CDR1 reads SEHNR; CDR2 reads FQNEAQ (reference sequence). CDR3 length: 14 residues. CDR3 DNA: TGTGCCAGCAGCTTAACAGGACAGCACAATGAGCAGTTCTTC. Translated, it gives CASSLTGQHNEQFF.

This clone came up once. J is TRBJ2-1 and V is TRBV28; 8 bases agree with TRBD2. CDR3 length equals 15 residues. V lost 3 bases and J lost 6; bases outside the gene matches: 7. CDR1 and CDR2 (germline): MDHEN, SYDVKM. The CDR3 sequence: CASSLTSGSSNEQFF. CDR3 nucleotides: TGTGCCAGCAGTTTGACCAGCGGGAGTTCCAATGAGCAGTTCTTC.

V usage is TRBV2 and J usage is TRBJ2-5, with D tentatively TRBD2 (7 bases). Germline-derived CDR1 and CDR2 are SNHLY and FYNNEI. V was cut by 7 bases and J by 5 bases, with 20 bases left in between. CDR3 size: 15 residues. DNA for the CDR3: TGTGCCAGCACCCGAGGAGGGGGGGCGGGGGAGACCCAGTACTTC. It is translated as CASTRGGGAGETQYF.

This sequence joins TRBV6-1 and TRBJ1-2; TRBD1 matches at 7 bases. This CDR3 has 19 amino acids. V was clipped by 2 bases and J by 0 bases; unmatched bases: 15. Germline V gene sequence: CDR1 MNHNS, CDR2 SASEGT. The CDR3 DNA sequence: TGTGCCAGCAGTGAAACTCCCCCAAAACAGGGGCTTACTAACTATGGCTACACCTTC. Translating gives CASSETPPKQGLTNYGYTF.

The chain uses TRBV9 and TRBJ1-1; 7 nucleotides line up with TRBD1. Germline values: CDR1 SGDLS, CDR2 YYNGEE. V gave up 3 bases and J gave up 1 base; unmatched junction bases: 0. The CDR3 has 13 residues. The CDR3 loop is CASSGQGNTEAFF. The DNA for the CDR3 is TGTGCCAGCAGCGGACAGGGGAACACTGAAGCTTTCTTT.